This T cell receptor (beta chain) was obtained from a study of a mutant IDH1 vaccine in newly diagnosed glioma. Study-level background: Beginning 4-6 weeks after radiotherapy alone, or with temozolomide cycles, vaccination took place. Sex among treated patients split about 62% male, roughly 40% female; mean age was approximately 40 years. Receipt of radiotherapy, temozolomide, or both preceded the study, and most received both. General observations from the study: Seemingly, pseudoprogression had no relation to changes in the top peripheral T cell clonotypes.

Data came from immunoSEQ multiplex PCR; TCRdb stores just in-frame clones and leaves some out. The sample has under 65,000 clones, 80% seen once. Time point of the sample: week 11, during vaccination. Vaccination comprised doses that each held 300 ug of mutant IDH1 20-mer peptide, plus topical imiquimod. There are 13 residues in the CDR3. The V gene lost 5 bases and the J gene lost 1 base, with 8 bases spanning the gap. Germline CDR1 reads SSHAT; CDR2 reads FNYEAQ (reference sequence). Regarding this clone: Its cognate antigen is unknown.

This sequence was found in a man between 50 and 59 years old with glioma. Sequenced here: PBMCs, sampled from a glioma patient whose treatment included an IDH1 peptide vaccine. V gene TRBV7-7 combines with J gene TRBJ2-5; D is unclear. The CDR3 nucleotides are TGTGCCAGCAGCCCGTCCCCCCAAGAGACCCAGTACTTC. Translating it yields CASSPSPQETQYF.